Presented here are 20 T cell receptor beta chains from one specimen sequenced in a study of blood T cell repertoires in COVID-19 (dated by TCRdb to between 2020 and 2021). The protocol used for the library was the immunoSEQ multiplex PCR assay. The table was pulled from immuneACCESS by TCRdb, which kept in-frame rearrangements only. Such tables lose some clones; where checked, under half of the loss comes from unresolved V genes, and the rest has no known cause. In all, the sample holds 150,000 to 200,000 clones, and around 86% of those were seen once. Over 7.5% of the sample belongs to the ten largest clones. Sequenced sample: PBMCs or T cells enriched from blood (not recorded which). These receptors originate from a woman in her 30s who had recovered from COVID-19.

J is TRBJ2-2 and V is TRBV19; TRBD2 matches 8 bases. V dropped 2 bases and J dropped 7; count of bases not matched to a gene: 12. Germline assignment: CDR1 LNHDA and CDR2 SQIVND (reference sequence). This CDR3 comprises 17 residues. CDR3 amino acids: CASSITVAGNWIGELFF. The CDR3 DNA follows: TGTGCCAGTAGTATAACAGTAGCGGGAAACTGGATCGGGGAGCTGTTTTTT.

The chain combines TRBV5-1 with TRBJ2-1, with a possible D match to TRBD1 (5 bases). This CDR3 region has 15 residues. V was shortened by 0 bases and J by 2 bases, with 9 bases between the two germline ends. Germline-derived CDR1 and CDR2 are SGHRS and YFSETQ. In DNA, the CDR3 is TGCGCCAGCAGCTTGGCGCCAGGGACCTACAATGAGCAGTTCTTC. Protein: CASSLAPGTYNEQFF.

The V and J genes are TRBV19 and TRBJ2-6, with 7 bases that match TRBD1. The germline V gene encodes CDR1 LNHDA and CDR2 SQIVND (reference sequence). The CDR3 runs 15 residues. J lost 1 base, V lost 4 bases, and 1 base had no gene match. This chain's CDR3 is CASSRQGSGANVLTF. CDR3 DNA sequence: TGTGCCAGTAGTAGACAGGGATCTGGGGCCAACGTCCTGACTTTC.

This chain links TRBV27 with TRBJ1-6; TRBD1 might be the D (5 bases). The germline gives CDR1 MNHEY, CDR2 SMNVEV (reference sequence). V gave up 3 bases and J gave up 8 bases, with 14 bases separating them. CDR3 length: 15 residues. CDR3 protein: CASSFDTGPYSPLHF. Written as DNA, the CDR3 is TGTGCCAGCAGTTTTGACACAGGCCCTTATTCACCCCTCCACTTT.

J is TRBJ2-1 and V is TRBV29-1; 7 bases align to TRBD2. This CDR3 spans 16 amino acids. Germline values: CDR1 SQVTM, CDR2 ANQGSEA. The ends lost 6 bases at V and 0 bases at J; junction bases unmatched: 11. The CDR3 DNA sequence: TGCAGCGTGGTTTACTCTAGCGGAAGCTCCTACAATGAGCAGTTCTTC. Its translation: CSVVYSSGSSYNEQFF.

The chain couples TRBV19 to TRBJ2-3; TRBD2 matches 9 bases. CDR3 length equals 15 residues. Germline CDR1 reads LNHDA; CDR2 reads SQIVND (reference sequence). The V gene end was trimmed by 5 bases and the J gene end by 4 bases; junction bases not matched to a gene: 7. CDR3 nucleotide sequence: TGTGCCAGTAGTGCAATAGCGGGAGACCCAGATACGCAGTATTTT. Encoded protein: CASSAIAGDPDTQYF.

In this sample, this clone turned up once. V is TRBV2 and J is TRBJ1-2; a possible D gene is TRBD1 (6 bases). The CDR3 has 13 residues. Germline loops: CDR1 SNHLY, CDR2 FYNNEI. Trimming pared 3 bases from V and 8 bases from J, leaving 13 bases between. CDR3 in amino acids: CASSDDRPAGYTF. CDR3 nucleotide sequence: TGTGCCAGCAGTGATGACAGGCCGGCGGGCTACACCTTC.

The chain links TRBV24-1 to TRBJ1-5; D might be TRBD1 (5 bases). Germline V gives CDR1 KGHDR, CDR2 SFDVKD. The CDR3 runs to 14 residues. The germline V and J ends were trimmed by 8 bases and 1 base, with 11 bases remaining between them. The CDR3 coding sequence is TGTGCCACCAATGGGGGACTGAGCAATCAGCCCCAGCATTTT. This translates into CATNGGLSNQPQHF.

The chain combines TRBV7-9 with TRBJ2-3; TRBD1 matches 8 bases. The J segment lost 3 bases and the V segment lost 5 bases, leaving 1 base of the junction unmatched. The CDR3 length is 13 residues. Per germline, CDR1 SEHNR and CDR2 FQNEAQ (reference sequence). DNA of the CDR3: TGTGCCAGCAGCCGGACAGGGACAGATACGCAGTATTTT. It encodes CASSRTGTDTQYF.

The chain combines TRBV2 with TRBJ2-2; TRBD2 matches 8 bases. CDR3 length: 16 amino acids. Trimming removed 1 base from V and 3 bases from J; junction bases left unmatched: 4. Germline V gene sequence: CDR1 SNHLY, CDR2 FYNNEI. Here the CDR3 reads CASSEEGGRHTGELFF. DNA for the CDR3: TGTGCCAGCAGTGAAGAGGGCGGGAGGCACACCGGGGAGCTGTTTTTT.

The sample holds one count of this clone. CDR3 amino acids: CASSLGWAAGETQYF. CDR3 coding DNA: TGCGCCAGCAGCTTGGGTTGGGCTGCGGGAGAGACCCAGTACTTC. The chain uses TRBV5-1 and TRBJ2-5; weak D call: TRBD2 (5 bases). The CDR3 length is 15 residues. CDR1 and CDR2 from the germline V gene are SGHRS and YFSETQ. V shed 0 bases and J shed 4 bases, with 13 bases lying between them. The full variable domain, with the rest looked up from reference TRBV5-1 and TRBJ2-5, is KAGVTQTPRYLIKTRGQQVTLSCSPISGHRSVSWYQQTPGQGLQFLFEYFSETQRNKGNFPGRFSGRQFSNSRSEMNVSTLELGDSALYLCASSLGWAAGETQYFGPGTRLLVL.

The chain carries TRBV2 and TRBJ2-7, with TRBD2 identical over 7 bases. The CDR3 is made up of 17 amino acids. The V and J ends lost 2 bases and 6 bases, in that order; junction bases with no gene match: 16. Germline CDR1 is SNHLY and CDR2 is FYNNEI. The CDR3 coding sequence is TGTGCCAGCAGTGAAAGATTAGTGGGAGGGCCTCTAGGCGAGCAGTACTTC. Residues: CASSERLVGGPLGEQYF.

The gene calls are TRBV19 and TRBJ1-2, with 9 bases lining up with TRBD1. J gave up 8 bases and V 6 bases, and 7 bases lay outside the gene matches. This CDR3 is built from 13 residues. Germline V gene data show CDR1 as LNHDA and CDR2 as SQIVND (reference sequence). CDR3 protein: CASSLQGAKGYTF. The CDR3 coding sequence is TGTGCCAGTAGCCTACAGGGGGCGAAAGGCTACACCTTC.

The CDR3 sequence: CASASGSRETDTQYF. The CDR3 DNA reads as TGCGCCAGCGCTAGCGGGAGCCGAGAGACAGATACGCAGTATTTT. The chain combines TRBV10-2 with TRBJ2-3; TRBD2 matches at 10 bases. The CDR3 has 15 amino acids. V trimming: 8 bases; J trimming: 3 bases; junction bases outside the gene matches: 8. Germline CDR1 and CDR2: WSHSY and SAAADI.

The V call is TRBV18, the J call TRBJ2-3, with 10 positions matching TRBD2. This CDR3 is 17 amino acids long. Germline CDR1 and CDR2: KGHSH and LQKENI. V was pared by 0 bases and J by 8 bases, with 11 bases of the junction left unmatched. CDR3 in DNA: TGTGCCAGCTCACCACCGGTTGGTAGCGGGAGGTTGCCTACGCAGTATTTT. Translating it yields CASSPPVGSGRLPTQYF.

V is TRBV28 and J is TRBJ2-7, with TRBD2 matching over 12 bases. The CDR3 contains 13 residues. Germline trimming cut 6 bases from V and 7 bases from J; bases unmatched to any gene: 4. Germline CDR1 MDHEN, CDR2 SYDVKM. The CDR3 is CASSKGLAGEQYF. The CDR3 DNA reads TGTGCCAGCAGCAAAGGACTAGCGGGGGAGCAGTACTTC.

The chain uses TRBV11-2 and TRBJ2-7; 7 bases agree with TRBD1. With V trimmed by 1 base and J by 0 bases, 0 bases remained unmatched. The germline V gene encodes CDR1 SGHAT and CDR2 FQNNGV. There are 14 residues in the CDR3. In DNA, the CDR3 is TGTGCCAGCAGCTTAGCAGGGGGCTCCTACGAGCAGTACTTC. The encoded protein is CASSLAGGSYEQYF.

The V call is TRBV6-2 or TRBV6-3, the J call TRBJ2-2; TRBD1 agrees at 7 bases. The germline CDR1 and CDR2 sequences are MNHEY and SVGEGT. Trimming took 6 bases from V and 1 from J; bases not matched to a gene: 11. The CDR3 has 17 residues. The CDR3 coding sequence is TGTGCCAGCAGCCCCCCCTCCTGGACAGGGAACACCGGGGAGCTGTTTTTT. This gives the protein CASSPPSWTGNTGELFF.

This sequence joins TRBV5-6 and TRBJ1-2; tentatively, D is TRBD1 (6 bases). Germline V gene sequence: CDR1 SGHDT, CDR2 YYEEEE. The CDR3 totals 13 residues. V lost 4 bases and J lost 5, with 12 bases in between. The CDR3 bases are TGTGCCAGCAGCCACCAGGGGCAGTATGGCTACACCTTC. Translation: CASSHQGQYGYTF.

The chain couples TRBV28 to TRBJ1-4; 11 positions agree with TRBD1. From germline, CDR1 is MDHEN and CDR2 SYDVKM. After removal of 5 bases from V and 7 bases from J, the junction contained 6 bases not matched to a gene. The CDR3 is 15 residues long. The DNA of the CDR3 is TGTGCCAGCAGTACCTCCGGGACAGGGGGTGAAAAACTGTTTTTT. This sequence encodes CASSTSGTGGEKLFF.